The T cell receptor beta chain described here comes from a study of regulatory T cells in long-lasting Graves disease. On the study more broadly: Graves' patients (newly diagnosed) had been on antithyroid drugs under 3 months.

A few counts support this clonotype. The TCR beta library used iRepertoire HTBI primers with Arm-PCR amplification of CDR3. TCRdb re-called the multiplex PCR reads with MiXCR, one entry per CDR3 protein. Of about half a million distinct CDR3 sequences listed, more than 10% are singletons. Losses at the gene ends were 5 bases for V and 6 bases for J; bases not matched to a gene: 9. The CDR3 is 15 residues long. CDR1 is MGHRA, CDR2 YSYEKL, per germline. Regarding time point: newly diagnosed GD, antithyroid drugs for less than 3 months. PBMC RNA was the source of the TCR library. The patients included were those that came from an endocrinology department in Xi'an, China. The same data also went into a second study, on T cells in Graves' hyperthyroidism and ophthalmopathy. This second report adds: Exclusions: uncontrolled infection, other autoimmune disease, pregnancy, lactation.

The clonotype comes from a woman younger than 45 with Graves disease. This chain joins TRBV4-1 and TRBJ2-2; 7 bases line up with TRBD2. The sequencing here drew on peripheral blood mononuclear cells (PBMCs), taken at new diagnosis, from a patient treated with antithyroid drugs. CDR3 in amino acids: CASSFGTIGSGELFF. The CDR3 region has the DNA TGCGCCAGCAGCTTTGGGACTATCGGGTCCGGGGAGCTGTTTTTT.